These T cell receptor beta chains were read from a single sample in a study of control samples from healthy donors and cancer patients. Only in-frame clones appear in the TCRdb table, and some are missing; sequencing was by immunoSEQ multiplex PCR. This sample has 130,000 or so clones; 94% occur once, and the top ten carry 10% to 15%. Sequenced: blood. The receptors stem from a man aged 40-49 years in good health. Each CDR3 is given with its conserved first and last residue. A D gene is named only where the DNA matches it firmly. Size is stated for part of the rows, as once, few or many counts, or as a class when the clone is expanded.

clone size: .
J gene: TRBJ1-1
V gene: TRBV9
D gene: TRBD1
CDR3 protein: CASSIWTGGVNTEAFF
CDR3 DNA: TGTGCCAGCAGCATCTGGACAGGGGGCGTAAACACTGAAGCTTTCTTT

clone size: .
J gene: TRBJ1-2
V gene: TRBV3-1/TRBV3-2
D gene: TRBD1
CDR3 protein: CASSQDGTGEDYGYTF
CDR3 DNA: TGTGCCAGCAGCCAAGATGGGACAGGGGAGGACTATGGCTACACCTTC

clone size: .
J gene: TRBJ2-7
V gene: TRBV25-1
D gene: TRBD2
CDR3 protein: CASSDRFGASGNSYEQYF
CDR3 DNA: TGTGCCAGCAGTGATCGGTTCGGGGCTAGCGGAAACTCCTACGAGCAGTACTTC

clone size: .
J gene: TRBJ2-7
V gene: TRBV7-9
D gene: .
CDR3 protein: CASSLEGRAAEQYF
CDR3 DNA: TGTGCCAGCAGCTTAGAGGGCAGGGCGGCCGAGCAGTACTTC

clone size: .
J gene: TRBJ2-5
V gene: TRBV7-9
D gene: .
CDR3 protein: CASSTGIGEETQYF
CDR3 DNA: TGTGCCAGCAGCACCGGGATCGGGGAAGAGACCCAGTACTTC

clone size: .
J gene: TRBJ1-6
V gene: TRBV13
D gene: .
CDR3 protein: CASSSTPGGQDSPLHF
CDR3 DNA: TGTGCCAGCAGCTCTACCCCGGGGGGGCAAGATTCACCCCTCCACTTT

clone size: .
J gene: TRBJ1-6
V gene: TRBV2
D gene: .
CDR3 protein: CASSDPTAENSPLHF
CDR3 DNA: TGTGCCAGCAGTGACCCGACAGCCGAGAATTCACCCCTCCACTTT

clone size: .
J gene: TRBJ1-1
V gene: TRBV6-2/TRBV6-3
D gene: .
CDR3 protein: CASSTGQNTEAFF
CDR3 DNA: TGTGCCAGCAGCACCGGACAGAACACTGAAGCTTTCTTT

clone size: .
J gene: TRBJ2-7
V gene: TRBV5-1
D gene: TRBD1
CDR3 protein: CASSIRQGTGEQYF
CDR3 DNA: TGCGCCAGCAGCATCAGACAGGGAACGGGCGAGCAGTACTTC

clone size: once
J gene: TRBJ1-5
V gene: TRBV6-6
D gene: .
CDR3 protein: CASSPDTSNQPQHF
CDR3 DNA: TGTGCCAGCAGCCCCGACACTAGCAATCAGCCCCAGCATTTT